This T cell receptor beta chain originates from a study of blood T cell repertoires in COVID-19. Study-level background: Samples taken during acute and convalescent COVID-19 were collected in the United States, Italy and Spain. T cells, B-cell-depleted T cells, or PBMCs supplied cDNA or gDNA.

This clone was observed a few times. Profiling relied on immunoSEQ multiplex PCR, and the TCRdb table lists in-frame clones only, not all of them. The table includes over 150,000 clones, 81% detected once. The CDR3 loop spans 17 amino acids. V lost 2 bases, J lost 4 bases, and 13 bases stayed unmatched. The V gene's germline CDR1 is SGHDN and CDR2 FVKESK. Seattle patients were enrolled during active infection and followed longitudinally. The sequence came from a woman of 80 years or more with COVID-19, enrolled during active disease. The sample consisted of peripheral blood. The chain has TRBV14 and TRBJ2-7; 8 nucleotides line up with TRBD2. CDR3 sequence (DNA): TGTGCCAGCAGCCAACCTACTAGCGGACAGCTATCATACGAGCAGTACTTC. Translated, it gives CASSQPTSGQLSYEQYF. Looking up the rest from reference TRBV14 and TRBJ2-7 gives the full variable domain: EAGVTQFPSHSVIEKGQTVTLRCDPISGHDNLYWYRRVMGKEIKFLLHFVKESKQDESGMPNNRFLAERTGGTYSTLKVQPAELEDSGVYFCASSQPTSGQLSYEQYFGPGTRLTVT.